This TCR beta chain appears in the sequencing data of a study of tissue T cells after allogeneic stem cell transplantation. Stated time point: mouse harvest day 14 after allogeneic transplant. The graft held 10^6 splenic CD5+ T cells and 10^7 T-cell-depleted bone marrow cells. This mouse GVHD model was MHC-mismatched B6 to BALB/c, profiled day 7 or 14. With regard to this clone: The gene symbols are mouse symbols.

Profiling relied on immunoSEQ multiplex PCR, and the TCRdb table lists in-frame clones only, not all of them. The sample contains roughly 3,000 clones, 43% of which appear only once. Input material: gut tissue. The sequence came from a female BALB/c mouse given C57BL/6 T cells with graft-versus-host disease after an allogeneic hematopoietic cell transplant.

The sequenced part of the CDR3 DNA is TGTGCCAGCAGCTCGACTGGGGGGAAGGACACCCAGTAC. Translation: CASSSTGGKDTQY. In full, the CDR3 reads CASSSTGGKDTQYF. V usage is TRBV3 and J usage is TRBJ2-5; 10 nucleotides align to TRBD2. The CDR3 goes on 1 residue after the read ends, and that part is filled in from the germline J gene. The germline CDR1 and CDR2 sequences are SNHLY and FYNGKV (reference sequence). This CDR3 is 14 amino acids long. V trimming: 4 bases; J trimming: 6 bases; junction bases outside the gene matches: 4.